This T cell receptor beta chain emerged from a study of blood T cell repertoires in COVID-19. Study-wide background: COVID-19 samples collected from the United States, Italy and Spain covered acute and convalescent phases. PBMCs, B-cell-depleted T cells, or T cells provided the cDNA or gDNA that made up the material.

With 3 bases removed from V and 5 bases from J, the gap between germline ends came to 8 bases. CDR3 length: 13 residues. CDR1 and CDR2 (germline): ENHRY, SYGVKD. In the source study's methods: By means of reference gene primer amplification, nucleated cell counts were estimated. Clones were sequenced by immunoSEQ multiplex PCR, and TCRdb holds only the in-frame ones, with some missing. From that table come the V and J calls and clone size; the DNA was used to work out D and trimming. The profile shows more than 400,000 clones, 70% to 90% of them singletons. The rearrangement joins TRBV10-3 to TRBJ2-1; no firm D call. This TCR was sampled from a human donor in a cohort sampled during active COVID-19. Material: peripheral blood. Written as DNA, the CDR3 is TGTGCCATCAGTGAAGACTTAAACAATGAGCAGTTCTTC. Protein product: CAISEDLNNEQFF.